This entry lists 11 T cell receptor beta chains sequenced from one sample in a study of post-analysis software for immune sequencing data (dated by TCRdb to about 2015). Results and caveats for the whole study, not just this receptor: Roughly 5 TRBV segments, including TRBV5-6, TRBV5-1 and TRBV20-1, were significantly more frequent in patients than controls.

Library construction relied on PCR. For sequencing, an Illumina HiSeq 2500 was employed. To reduce PCR and sequencing biases, unique molecular identifiers were built into the TCR beta cDNA libraries. TCRdb itself trimmed the public reads at Q25 with fastp, ran MiXCR and retained productive beta chains. Merged by CDR3 protein, the rows form single entries marked with the most common genes and DNA. This sample gives around 700,000 distinct CDR3 sequences in total; 55% to 60% of them show up just once. The top ten hold about 11% of the sample. Their specific antigens are unknown. Sequenced sample: blood. The receptors were gathered from a girl aged 2 to 9 with multiple sclerosis.

This chain links TRBV11-2 with TRBJ2-4, with TRBD1 matching over 7 bases. The germline gives CDR1 SGHAT, CDR2 FQNNGV. Germline trimming cut 0 bases from V and 13 bases from J; bases unmatched to any gene: 6. The CDR3 length is 13 residues. CDR3 DNA sequence: TGTGCCAGCAGCTTAGATACAGGACAGGAGCAGTACTTC. Amino acid sequence: CASSLDTGQEQYF.

This clonotype showed up just a few times. This chain joins TRBV7-6 and TRBJ1-1, with D uncertain. Germline lookup yields CDR1 SGHVS and CDR2 FNYEAQ. Trimming took 2 bases from V and 1 from J, leaving 14 bases between them. The CDR3 is 16 residues long. DNA of the CDR3: TGTGCCAGCAGCTTAAAGTTCCAGGTGGGGAACACTGAAGCTTTCTTT. Amino acid sequence: CASSLKFQVGNTEAFF.

The chain couples TRBV6-2 or TRBV6-3 to TRBJ2-5; possible D gene TRBD2, 6 bases. The DNA end favors TRBJ2-7, so the J call may be wrong. This CDR3 spans 14 amino acids. CDR1 is MNHEY and CDR2 is SVGEGT in the germline V gene. CDR3 residues: CASPMAPRGYEQYF. CDR3 nucleotides: TGTGCCAGCCCTATGGCACCCCGGGGGTACGAGCAGTACTTC.

The V call is TRBV2, the J call TRBJ2-3; 10 positions match TRBD2. CDR1 and CDR2 (germline): SNHLY, FYNNEI. This CDR3 is built from 16 residues. The V segment lost 6 bases and the J segment 4 bases; nucleotides outside the gene matches: 10. This CDR3 is CASRAGGPFSADTQYF. CDR3 in DNA: TGTGCCAGCAGAGCGGGAGGGCCATTCAGCGCAGATACGCAGTATTTT.

A few counts support this clonotype. The chain uses TRBV12-3 or TRBV12-4 and TRBJ2-3, with TRBD2 identical over 7 bases. The V segment lost 8 bases and the J segment 1 base; nucleotides outside the gene matches: 3. The CDR3 extends over 13 amino acids. CDR3 sequence (DNA): TGTGCCAGCCGGGCGGGGGGCACAGATACGCAGTATTTT. It codes for CASRAGGTDTQYF.

The V call is TRBV3-1, the J call TRBJ2-1, with 9 bases identical to TRBD2. This CDR3 contains 17 residues. The junction had 19 bases not matched to a gene; V was cut back by 3 bases and J by 13 bases. The germline V gene has CDR1 LGHDT and CDR2 YNNKEL (reference sequence). In DNA, the CDR3 is TGTGCCAGCAGCCATCGGGGACTAGCAGTTTTACAAGAGACCCAGTTCTTC. Encoded protein: CASSHRGLAVLQETQFF.

This clonotype was observed once. The chain combines TRBV20-1 with TRBJ1-1; 10 bases are a match to TRBD1. The CDR3 totals 15 residues. CDR1 and CDR2 (germline): DFQATT, SNEGSKA (reference sequence). V lost 3 bases and J lost 7; bases outside the gene matches: 11. The CDR3 bases are TGCAGTGCTAGCCCTCCGGGACAGGGGAGGGGTGAAGCTTTCTTT. Its protein is CSASPPGQGRGEAFF.

The V and J genes are TRBV20-1 and TRBJ2-3; 11 bases line up with TRBD2. The trim removed 7 bases at V and 2 bases at J, leaving 8 bases unmatched. Germline V gene sequence: CDR1 DFQATT, CDR2 SNEGSKA (reference sequence). This CDR3 has 15 residues. This CDR3 is CSGGLAGLDTDTQYF. CDR3 coding DNA: TGCAGTGGAGGACTAGCGGGCCTAGACACAGATACGCAGTATTTT.

This sequence joins TRBV6-2 or TRBV6-3 and TRBJ2-7; D is unresolved. Deletions cut 2 bases from V and 7 bases from J, with 9 bases between. The CDR3 has 12 amino acids. Germline CDR1 MNHEY, CDR2 SVGEGT. CDR3 coding DNA: TGTGCCAGCAGTTACGCTGGGGTTGAGCAGTACTTC. Amino acids: CASSYAGVEQYF.

V usage is TRBV4-1 and J usage is TRBJ1-5; 9 nucleotides match TRBD1. Germline V gene lookup returns CDR1 MGHRA and CDR2 YSYEKL. This CDR3 has 18 amino acids. V was pared by 8 bases and J by 6 bases, with 20 bases of the junction left unmatched. The chain's CDR3 is CASGPLPQTGGAVQPQHF. The CDR3 DNA reads as TGCGCCAGCGGCCCTCTACCACAAACAGGGGGCGCGGTTCAGCCCCAGCATTTT.

This clonotype was seen a single time. CDR3 in DNA: TGCGCCAGCAGCGGCGGGACAAGCTCCTACAATGAGCAGTTCTTC. Its protein product is CASSGGTSSYNEQFF. The chain employs TRBV5-1 and TRBJ2-1, with D perhaps assigned TRBD1 or TRBD2 (6 bases each). The V end lost 4 bases, the J end lost 0 bases, and 11 bases lay between the germline ends. The CDR3 has 15 amino acids. Germline-derived CDR1 and CDR2 are SGHRS and YFSETQ.